This T cell receptor (beta chain) was observed in a study of PD-L1 blockade in urothelial cancer. Study-level background: Patients commenced atezolizumab at some point between 2014 and 2015, and it was given at 1,200 mg intravenously every 3 weeks. Blood yielded a median of around 140,000 T cells per sample.

Synthetic spike-ins, TCR analog templates, were added into each PCR. Generated by immunoSEQ multiplex PCR, the TCRdb table keeps only in-frame clones and is missing some. The sample shows 37,000 or so clones, roughly 84% of them seen only once. This CDR3 has 15 residues. The germline V gene encodes CDR1 SGHRS and CDR2 YFSETQ. The V gene end was trimmed by 5 bases and the J gene end by 5 bases; junction bases not matched to a gene: 10. As for time point: pretreatment peripheral blood. Between 1 and 8 samples, pretreatment and on-treatment, were given by each patient. The sequence came from a man between 60 and 75 years old with urothelial cancer. The chain links TRBV5-1 to TRBJ1-1, with 9 positions matching TRBD1. Sequences were derived from PBMCs, sampled around atezolizumab (anti-PD-L1) treatment. The CDR3 loop reads CASSFNRQGGTEAFF. The CDR3 DNA reads TGCGCCAGCAGTTTCAACCGACAGGGGGGGACTGAAGCTTTCTTT.